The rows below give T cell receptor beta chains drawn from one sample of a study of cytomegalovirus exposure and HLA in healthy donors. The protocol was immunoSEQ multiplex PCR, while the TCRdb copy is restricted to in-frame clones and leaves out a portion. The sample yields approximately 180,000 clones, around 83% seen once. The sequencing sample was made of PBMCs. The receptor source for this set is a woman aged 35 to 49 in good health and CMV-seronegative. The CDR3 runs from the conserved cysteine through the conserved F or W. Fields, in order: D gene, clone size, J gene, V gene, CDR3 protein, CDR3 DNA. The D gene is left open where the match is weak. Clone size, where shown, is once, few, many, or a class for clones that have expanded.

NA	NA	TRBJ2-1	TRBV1	CTSSQPPQREDGIEQFF	TGCACCAGCAGCCAACCCCCCCAGCGGGAGGATGGGATTGAGCAGTTCTTC
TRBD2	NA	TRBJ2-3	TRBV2	CASSRLAGATDTQYF	TGTGCCAGCAGTAGACTAGCGGGAGCGACAGATACGCAGTATTTT
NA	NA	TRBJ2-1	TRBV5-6	CASSSIQGGEQFF	TGTGCCAGCAGCTCGATCCAGGGGGGTGAGCAGTTCTTC
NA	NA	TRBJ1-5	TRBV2	CASSADGLQVQPQHF	TGTGCCAGCAGTGCGGACGGACTTCAAGTTCAGCCCCAGCATTTT
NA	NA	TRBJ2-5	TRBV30	CACDWEWETQYF	TGTGCCTGCGACTGGGAGTGGGAGACCCAGTACTTC
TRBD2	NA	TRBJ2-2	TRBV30	CAWTSGRAYTGELFF	TGTGCCTGGACTAGCGGGAGGGCCTACACCGGGGAGCTGTTTTTT
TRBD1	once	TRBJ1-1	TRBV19	CASKTGGVGFTEAFF	TGTGCCAGTAAGACAGGGGGCGTGGGTTTCACTGAAGCTTTCTTT
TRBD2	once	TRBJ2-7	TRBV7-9	CASSFSRTSDEQYF	TGTGCCAGCAGCTTCTCCCGGACTAGCGACGAGCAGTACTTC
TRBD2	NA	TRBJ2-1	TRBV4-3	CASSQDRLAIGEQFF	TGCGCCAGCAGCCAAGATAGACTAGCAATAGGTGAGCAGTTCTTC
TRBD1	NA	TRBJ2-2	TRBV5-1	CASSSSGTGGTGELFF	TGCGCCAGCAGCTCCTCCGGGACAGGGGGCACCGGGGAGCTGTTTTTT
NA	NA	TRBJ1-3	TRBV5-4	CASSLGRVSGNTIYF	TGTGCCAGCAGCTTGGGACGGGTCTCTGGAAACACCATATATTTT
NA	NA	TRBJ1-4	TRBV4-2	CASSQDPTTNEKLFF	TGTGCCAGCAGCCAAGATCCCACAACTAATGAAAAACTGTTTTTT
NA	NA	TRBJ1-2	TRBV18	CASSPRDYGYTF	TGTGCCAGCTCACCCCGGGACTATGGCTACACCTTC
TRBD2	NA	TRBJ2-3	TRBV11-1	CASSLTGLAADTQYF	TGTGCCAGCAGCTTAACGGGACTAGCGGCAGATACGCAGTATTTT
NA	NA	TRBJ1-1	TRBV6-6	CASSYGGANTEAFF	TGTGCCAGCAGTTACGGGGGGGCGAACACTGAAGCTTTCTTT
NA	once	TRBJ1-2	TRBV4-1	CASSAPGTRHGYTF	TGCGCCAGCAGCGCCCCCGGGACACGCCATGGCTACACCTTC
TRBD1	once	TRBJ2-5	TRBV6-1	CASIRGHQETQYF	TGTGCCAGCATTAGGGGGCACCAAGAGACCCAGTACTTC
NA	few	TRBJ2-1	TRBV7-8	CASNNRGGGDYNEQFF	TGTGCCAGCAACAACAGGGGGGGCGGGGACTACAATGAGCAGTTCTTC
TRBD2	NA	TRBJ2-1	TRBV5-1	CASSFILAGTGNEQFF	TGCGCCAGCAGCTTCATACTAGCGGGAACGGGTAATGAGCAGTTCTTC
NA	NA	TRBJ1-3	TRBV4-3	CASSQVEAGNTIYF	TGCGCCAGCAGCCAAGTTGAGGCTGGAAACACCATATATTTT
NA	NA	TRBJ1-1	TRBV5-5	CASSIATGNTEAFF	TGTGCCAGCAGCATAGCTACAGGGAACACTGAAGCTTTCTTT
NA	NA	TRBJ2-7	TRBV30	CAWSVQGSYEQYF	TGTGCCTGGAGTGTACAGGGCTCCTACGAGCAGTACTTC
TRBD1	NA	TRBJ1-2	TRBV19	CASSKGQGNGLYGYTF	TGTGCCAGTAGCAAGGGACAGGGGAACGGACTATATGGCTACACCTTC
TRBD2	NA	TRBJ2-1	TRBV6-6	CASIPGGSMDEQFF	TGTGCCAGCATCCCGGGGGGGAGTATGGATGAGCAGTTCTTC
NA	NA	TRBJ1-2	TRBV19	CASSINTGNYGYTF	TGTGCCAGTAGTATTAATACAGGCAACTATGGCTACACCTTC
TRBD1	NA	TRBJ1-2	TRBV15	CATSSRDRDYNGYTF	TGTGCCACCAGCAGCCGGGACAGGGACTATAATGGCTACACCTTC